One and the same sample provided the 2 T cell receptor beta chains below, sequenced in a study of blood T cell repertoires in COVID-19. Sequencing was performed with immunoSEQ multiplex PCR; in TCRdb, only in-frame clones are kept and a portion is missing. The sample records 200,000 to 300,000 clones, roughly 77% being singletons. Sequenced sample: peripheral blood. The receptors derive from a woman over 75 with acute or convalescent COVID-19.

As DNA, the CDR3 is TGTGCCAGCAGTTTTGAGAGCAATCAGCCCCAGCATTTT. Translated, it gives CASSFESNQPQHF. The rearrangement links TRBV28 to TRBJ1-5; D not certain. This CDR3 has 13 residues. V was cut by 3 bases and J by 1 base, with 4 bases left in between. Germline V gene sequence: CDR1 MDHEN, CDR2 SYDVKM.

The chain uses TRBV6-2 or TRBV6-3 and TRBJ1-5; 8 nucleotides line up with TRBD1. This CDR3 has 17 amino acids. After removal of 2 bases from V and 6 bases from J, the junction contained 12 bases not matched to a gene. CDR1 is MNHEY and CDR2 is SVGEGT in the germline V gene. The CDR3 nucleotides are TGTGCCAGCAGTTACCTGGCGGGTGCAGGGGGCACTCAGCCCCAGCATTTT. Residues: CASSYLAGAGGTQPQHF.